What follows are 29 T cell receptor beta chains derived from one specimen sequenced in a study of cytomegalovirus exposure and HLA in healthy donors. Primers included in the PCR were 60 Vbeta and 13 Jbeta primers. Here immunoSEQ multiplex PCR was the method, and the copy in TCRdb shows in-frame clones only, minus some. The repertoire has approximately 120,000 clones, around three quarters of them found once; the top ten carry more than 3%. The sample taken for sequencing was PBMCs. These receptors all come from a man aged 35 to 55 in good health and CMV-seronegative.

The rearrangement uses TRBV11-3 and TRBJ2-7; maybe TRBD1 (5 bases). The V and J ends lost 2 bases and 2 bases respectively, with 10 bases between them. This CDR3 is built from 14 residues. CDR1 and CDR2 (germline): SGHNT, YENEEA. The CDR3 sequence: CASSLRGRPYEQYF. CDR3 DNA: TGTGCCAGCAGCTTAAGGGGCCGACCCTACGAGCAGTACTTC.

The rearrangement links TRBV9 to TRBJ2-1, with a possible D match to TRBD1 (6 bases). From germline, CDR1 is SGDLS and CDR2 YYNGEE. This CDR3 is built from 16 residues. The germline V and J ends were trimmed by 4 bases and 2 bases, with 16 bases remaining between them. CDR3 in DNA: TGTGCCAGCAGCTCATTACGACAGGATACCTACAATGAGCAGTTCTTC. This encodes CASSSLRQDTYNEQFF.

This clone was detected a few times. The chain combines TRBV6-5 with TRBJ1-4, with 7 bases aligning to TRBD1. The length of the CDR3 is 15 residues. V shed 6 bases, J shed 1 base, and the junction held 5 bases outside the gene matches. The germline gives CDR1 MNHEY, CDR2 SVGAGI. This chain's CDR3 is CASRRTGLTNEKLFF. CDR3 sequence (DNA): TGTGCCAGCAGGCGGACAGGCTTAACTAATGAAAAACTGTTTTTT.

There are a few counts of this clone. This chain links TRBV7-2 with TRBJ2-6; tentative D call: TRBD2 (6 bases). This CDR3 contains 17 residues. Germline-derived CDR1 and CDR2 are SGHTA and FQGNSA. Trimming took 1 base from V and 4 from J, leaving 14 bases between them. The CDR3, as DNA: TGTGCCAGCAGCTTAGAGGGCGGGGCGGGAGGGGCCAACGTCCTGACTTTC. Protein: CASSLEGGAGGANVLTF.

CDR3 sequence: CASSEGGANYGYTF. Written as DNA, the CDR3 is TGTGCCAGCAGTGAAGGGGGCGCTAACTATGGCTACACCTTC. The chain is built from TRBV6-1 and TRBJ1-2; possible D gene TRBD1, 5 bases. The CDR3 spans 14 residues. The germline gives CDR1 MNHNS, CDR2 SASEGT. V was trimmed by 1 base and J by 0 bases, leaving 6 bases between them.

The V call is TRBV2, the J call TRBJ1-1; D is possibly TRBD1 (6 bases). Germline-derived CDR1 and CDR2 are SNHLY and FYNNEI. Trimming took off 4 bases at V and 4 bases at J, with 19 bases between the two ends. CDR3 size: 16 residues. This CDR3 reads CASSGPYLQGSTEAFF. The CDR3 DNA sequence: TGTGCCAGCAGTGGACCCTACCTACAGGGAAGCACTGAAGCTTTCTTT. Complete variable domain (other parts from reference TRBV2 and TRBJ1-1): EPEVTQTPSHQVTQMGQEVILRCVPISNHLYFYWYRQILGQKVEFLVSFYNNEISEKSEIFDDQFSVERPDGSNFTLKIRSTKLEDSAMYFCASSGPYLQGSTEAFFGQGTRLTVV.

The DNA of the CDR3 is TGTGCCAGCAGCTCGCGGTGGGAAGCTTTCTTT. It is translated as CASSSRWEAFF. The gene calls are TRBV6-5 and TRBJ1-1; D gene unclear. The V end was cut by 6 bases, the J end by 8 bases, with 10 bases between. The CDR3 has 11 residues. Germline V gene lookup returns CDR1 MNHEY and CDR2 SVGAGI.

This clone was counted only a few times. This sequence joins TRBV15 and TRBJ1-1, with D perhaps TRBD1 (6 bases). The CDR3 extends over 16 amino acids. V lost 1 base and J lost 1, with 13 bases in between. Germline V gives CDR1 LNHNV, CDR2 YYDKDF (reference sequence). CDR3 nucleotides: TGTGCCACCAGCAGAGGGTGGGGAGGGGGGAACACTGAAGCTTTCTTT. Protein sequence: CATSRGWGGGNTEAFF.

The chain employs TRBV7-9 and TRBJ1-1, with D unresolved. Germline values: CDR1 SEHNR, CDR2 FQNEAQ (reference sequence). V was clipped by 4 bases and J by 8 bases, with 14 bases between them. The CDR3 consists of 13 residues. The CDR3 region is CASSSRSLNEAFF. CDR3 sequence (DNA): TGTGCCAGCAGCTCACGGAGCCTGAACGAAGCTTTCTTT. Full variable domain (rest looked up from reference TRBV7-9 and TRBJ1-1): DTGVSQNPRHKITKRGQNVTFRCDPISEHNRLYWYRQTLGQGPEFLTYFQNEAQLEKSRLLSDRFSAERPKGSFSTLEIQRTEQGDSAMYLCASSSRSLNEAFFGQGTRLTVV.

In its sample, this clone was seen a few times. V gene TRBV19 combines with J gene TRBJ2-1; TRBD2 matches 7 bases. J gave up 0 bases and V 9 bases, and 5 bases lay outside the gene matches. The CDR3 covers 14 residues. Looked up from germline, CDR1 is LNHDA and CDR2 is SQIVND (reference sequence). The CDR3 loop reads CASRLAPSYNEQFF. CDR3 DNA sequence: TGTGCCAGCAGACTAGCCCCCTCCTACAATGAGCAGTTCTTC.

This chain uses TRBV5-1 with TRBJ2-5; 8 bases match TRBD1. Per the germline V gene, CDR1 is SGHRS and CDR2 is YFSETQ. The CDR3 covers 14 residues. V was pared by 3 bases and J by 2 bases, with 3 bases of the junction left unmatched. The CDR3 protein is CASSSTGGQETQYF. CDR3 in DNA: TGCGCCAGCAGCTCCACAGGGGGGCAAGAGACCCAGTACTTC.

The V and J genes are TRBV6-1 and TRBJ2-4; 8 nucleotides line up with TRBD1. J lost 10 bases, V lost 6 bases, and 8 bases had no gene match. Looked up from germline, CDR1 is MNHNS and CDR2 is SASEGT. CDR3 length: 13 residues. The CDR3 loop reads CASSQGAYPIQYF. The CDR3 DNA follows: TGTGCCAGCAGCCAGGGGGCTTACCCAATTCAGTACTTC.

This clone was detected once. This chain joins TRBV19 and TRBJ1-1; D not resolved. Germline CDR1 reads LNHDA; CDR2 reads SQIVND (reference sequence). V dropped 5 bases and J dropped 6 bases, with 10 bases sitting between them. This CDR3 comprises 12 residues. As DNA, the CDR3 is TGTGCCAGTAGTGAGGAGTCCGCTGAAGCTTTCTTT. Amino acids: CASSEESAEAFF. Full variable domain (rest looked up from reference TRBV19 and TRBJ1-1): DGGITQSPKYLFRKEGQNVTLSCEQNLNHDAMYWYRQDPGQGLRLIYYSQIVNDFQKGDIAEGYSVSREKKESFPLTVTSAQKNPTAFYLCASSEESAEAFFGQGTRLTVV.

The V call is TRBV29-1, the J call TRBJ2-2, with D perhaps TRBD2 (5 bases). Trimming removed 7 bases from V and 6 bases from J, with 9 bases in between. The CDR3 length is 11 residues. In germline, CDR1 is SQVTM, CDR2 ANQGSEA. This chain's CDR3 is CSASLSGELFF. CDR3 DNA: TGCAGCGCTAGCCTGTCCGGGGAGCTGTTTTTT.

The V gene is TRBV18, the J gene TRBJ1-1; D is unclear. CDR1 and CDR2 (germline): KGHSH, LQKENI. The V end lost 3 bases, the J end lost 3 bases, and 8 bases lay between the germline ends. This CDR3 comprises 13 residues. The CDR3 loop is CASSPEKYTEAFF. The DNA of the CDR3 is TGTGCCAGCTCACCGGAGAAGTACACTGAAGCTTTCTTT. The full variable domain, rest sourced from reference TRBV18 and TRBJ1-1, is NAGVMQNPRHLVRRRGQEARLRCSPMKGHSHVYWYRQLPEEGLKFMVYLQKENIIDESGMPKERFSAEFPKEGPSILRIQQVVRGDSAAYFCASSPEKYTEAFFGQGTRLTVV.

Remarks on this clone: Mismatch with germline at one junction end may stem from a read error. This chain links TRBV7-9 with TRBJ2-7, with 10 bases identical to TRBD2. Germline V lookup: CDR1 SEHNR, CDR2 FQNEAQ (reference sequence). The CDR3 runs 13 residues. In nucleotides, the CDR3 is TGTGTCAGCAGCGGGGGGGTAACCGACGAGCAGTACTTC. It is translated as CVSSGGVTDEQYF.

CDR3 sequence: CSVETLQPNTEAFF. The CDR3 bases are TGCAGCGTTGAAACATTACAGCCGAACACTGAAGCTTTCTTT. The chain recombines TRBV29-1 with TRBJ1-1; unclear D gene. The CDR3 sequence is 14 residues long. The germline CDR1 and CDR2 sequences are SQVTM and ANQGSEA. Trimming pared 2 bases from V and 1 base from J, leaving 11 bases between. The full variable domain, with the rest looked up from reference TRBV29-1 and TRBJ1-1, is SAVISQKPSRDICQRGTSLTIQCQVDSQVTMMFWYRQQPGQSLTLIATANQGSEATYESGFVIDKFPISRPNLTFSTLTVSNMSPEDSSIYLCSVETLQPNTEAFFGQGTRLTVV.

The chain employs TRBV5-5 and TRBJ2-3; the D is unclear. This CDR3 is 13 amino acids long. Deletions cut 2 bases from V and 1 base from J, with 5 bases between. Germline assignment: CDR1 SGHKS and CDR2 YYEKEE (reference sequence). The CDR3 nucleotides are TGTGCCAGCAGCTTACCGGGCACAGATACGCAGTATTTT. This sequence encodes CASSLPGTDTQYF.

This clone came up a few times. CDR3 sequence (DNA): TGTGCCAGCAGCTTCCAGGATAACGAGCAGTACTTC. Protein product: CASSFQDNEQYF. The chain uses TRBV5-4 and TRBJ2-7, with D unclear. Germline CDR1 is SGHNT and CDR2 is YYREEE (reference sequence). Trimming took off 2 bases at V and 5 bases at J, with 8 bases between the two ends. The CDR3 has 12 residues.

V is TRBV18 and J is TRBJ1-1; 8 bases match TRBD1. CDR3 length: 13 residues. The V gene end was trimmed by 5 bases and the J gene end by 6 bases; junction bases not matched to a gene: 5. Looked up from germline, CDR1 is KGHSH and CDR2 is LQKENI. The chain's CDR3 is CASSWTGISEAFF. Written as DNA, the CDR3 is TGTGCCAGCTCATGGACAGGGATATCTGAAGCTTTCTTT.

This chain uses TRBV9 with TRBJ2-2, with D hard to call. The CDR3 extends over 13 amino acids. Trimming cost V 4 bases and J 6 bases, with 10 bases left between them. Germline V gene data show CDR1 as SGDLS and CDR2 as YYNGEE. The CDR3 region has the DNA TGTGCCAGCAGCCCTCATTCGGCCGGGGAGCTGTTTTTT. This codes for CASSPHSAGELFF.

This chain links TRBV2 with TRBJ2-2; 13 bases are a match to TRBD2. Germline loops: CDR1 SNHLY, CDR2 FYNNEI. The length of the CDR3 is 17 residues. Trimming at V came to 6 bases and at J to 0 bases, leaving 4 bases not matched to a gene. CDR3 amino acids: CASRRTSGGANTGELFF. The CDR3 DNA is TGTGCCAGCAGAAGAACTAGCGGGGGGGCGAACACCGGGGAGCTGTTTTTT.

V usage is TRBV28 and J usage is TRBJ1-5; 7 nucleotides line up with TRBD1. V was clipped by 5 bases and J by 9 bases; unmatched bases: 13. The germline CDR1 and CDR2 sequences are MDHEN and SYDVKM. The CDR3 extends over 15 amino acids. CDR3 in amino acids: CASSPDRASAGPQHF. The DNA of the CDR3 is TGTGCCAGCAGTCCCGACAGGGCATCCGCCGGGCCCCAGCATTTT.

In its sample, this clone was seen a few times. V and J are TRBV27 and TRBJ2-5; 8 bases match TRBD1. The CDR3 totals 16 residues. The germline CDR1 and CDR2 sequences are MNHEY and SMNVEV (reference sequence). V shed 6 bases and J 1 base; nucleotides not matched to a gene: 10. The CDR3 reads CASRPDRERGQETQYF. DNA for the CDR3: TGTGCCAGCAGGCCGGACAGGGAAAGGGGCCAAGAGACCCAGTACTTC.

This clone has more than one count but fewer than ten. The chain couples TRBV5-6 to TRBJ2-7; 9 bases agree with TRBD2. This CDR3 spans 14 amino acids. V was clipped by 7 bases and J by 4 bases; unmatched bases: 9. Per germline, CDR1 SGHDT and CDR2 YYEEEE. The CDR3 is CASYTRGGRYEQYF. The CDR3 DNA is TGTGCCAGCTATACGCGGGGGGGCCGGTACGAGCAGTACTTC.

This clone was counted only a few times. The rearrangement links TRBV13 to TRBJ1-1; no clear D. This CDR3 has 11 amino acids. The V and J ends lost 5 bases and 5 bases respectively, with 6 bases between them. From germline, CDR1 is PRHDT and CDR2 FYEKMQ (reference sequence). CDR3 in amino acids: CASSRVTEAFF. Here the CDR3 DNA reads TGTGCCAGCAGCCGTGTTACTGAAGCTTTCTTT.

The rearrangement links TRBV18 to TRBJ1-5, with D maybe TRBD1 (5 bases). The germline gives CDR1 KGHSH, CDR2 LQKENI. This CDR3 has 17 amino acids. V was shortened by 3 bases and J by 2 bases, with 17 bases between the two germline ends. For the CDR3, the DNA is TGTGCCAGCTCACCGGGTGGGGGGAATAGGGGCAATCAGCCCCAGCATTTT. Its translation is CASSPGGGNRGNQPQHF.

The J gene is TRBJ1-6, the V gene TRBV9, with D possibly TRBD1 on 5 matching bases. CDR1 and CDR2 (germline): SGDLS, YYNGEE. The CDR3 runs 15 residues. V lost 2 bases and J 4 bases, leaving 10 bases between the germline ends. Here the CDR3 reads CASSVTEAYNSPLHF. For the CDR3, the DNA is TGTGCCAGCAGCGTGACAGAGGCTTATAATTCACCCCTCCACTTT.

The rearrangement joins TRBV16 to TRBJ1-2, with TRBD1 matching 7 bases. The germline V gene encodes CDR1 KGHSY and CDR2 FQNENV. CDR3 length: 15 residues. The junction had 5 bases not matched to a gene; V was cut back by 0 bases and J by 4 bases. CDR3 region: CASSQSYGTAYGYTF. In DNA, the CDR3 is TGTGCCAGCAGCCAATCCTATGGGACAGCCTATGGCTACACCTTC.